Listed below are T cell receptor beta chains from one sample, sequenced in a study of tumor-infiltrating lymphocytes in primary liver carcinoma. TCRdb processed the multiplex PCR reads anew with MiXCR; each CDR3 protein has one entry. The data show fewer than 250,000 distinct CDR3 sequences, with around 81% seen just once and 15% to 20% held by the top ten. The sample consisted of tumor tissue from primary liver carcinoma. The source of these receptors is a middle-aged man with primary liver carcinoma and hepatitis B virus infection. Both conserved end residues are part of each CDR3. The D gene is left open where the match is weak. The size of a clone is reported for some rows only, either as once, few or many, or as a class for expanded clones.

j_gene,d_gene,abundance,v_gene,CDR3aa,CDR3nt
TRBJ2-7,TRBD1,NA,TRBV12-3/TRBV12-4,CASSLRQGATYEQYF,TGTGCCAGCAGTTTAAGGCAGGGGGCTACTTACGAACAGTACTTC
TRBJ1-5,NA,NA,TRBV6-6,CASSLGSGIQPQHF,TGTGCCAGTAGTTTGGGCAGCGGCATTCAGCCCCAGCATTTT
TRBJ1-2,TRBD1,NA,TRBV30,CAWTWDRLSHIF,TGTGCCTGGACCTGGGACAGGCTCAGCCACATCTTC
TRBJ2-1,TRBD2,NA,TRBV29-1,CSFAIAGAGQQFF,TGCAGCTTTGCCATCGCGGGAGCGGGTCAGCAATTCTTC
TRBJ2-3,NA,NA,TRBV11-2,CANSRRSTGNVNTQYF,TGTGCCAACAGCAGAAGAAGTACAGGGAACGTAAATACGCAGTATTTT
TRBJ2-1,TRBD2,NA,TRBV5-1,CVSNPDRRSASGSSYNEQFF,TGCGTCAGCAATCCCGACAGGCGATCGGCTAGCGGGAGCTCCTACAATGAGCAGTTCTTC
TRBJ2-5,TRBD2,NA,TRBV6-2/TRBV6-3,CVSSPLIAGGETQYF,TGTGTTAGCAGCCCCCTGATAGCGGGCGGAGAGACCCAATACTTC
TRBJ1-1,NA,NA,TRBV12-3/TRBV12-4,CASRILINAEAFF,TGTGCCAGCAGGATTCTAATTAACGCTGAAGCTTTCTTT
TRBJ2-7,NA,NA,TRBV29-1,CSALFGDEQYF,TGCAGCGCCCTCTTCGGGGATGAGCAGTACTTC
TRBJ2-1,TRBD1,NA,TRBV7-3,CAISPRTGSGNEQFF,TGTGCCATCAGCCCAAGGACAGGGAGTGGGAACGAGCAGTTCTTC
TRBJ1-6,NA,NA,TRBV6-1,CASSQQWGVSNRQRKSPLHF,TGTGCCAGCAGTCAACAGTGGGGTGTGTCAAACCGACAAAGAAAATCACCCCTCCACTTT
TRBJ2-7,NA,NA,TRBV7-9,CASSWAEDEQYF,TGTGCTAGCAGCTGGGCGGAGGACGAGCAGTACTTC
TRBJ2-7,TRBD2,NA,TRBV6-5,CACKGGASGYTYDQYF,TGTGCCTGCAAGGGGGGTGCTAGCGGGTATACCTACGATCAGTACTTC
TRBJ2-7,NA,NA,TRBV11-2,CASNSGGYEHYF,TGTGCCAGCAATTCCGGGGGCTACGAGCACTACTTC
TRBJ2-7,TRBD2,NA,TRBV7-8,CVSSFTSAYEQNF,TGTGTCAGCAGCTTTACTAGCGCATACGAGCAGAACTTC
TRBJ2-1,NA,NA,TRBV4-1,CASSQDISVRRGAEQFF,TGCGCCAGCAGCCAAGATATAAGTGTTAGAAGGGGGGCTGAGCAGTTCTTC
TRBJ2-3,TRBD2,few,TRBV4-3,CASSQDLHSGTSGRADTQYF,TGCGCCAGTAGCCAAGATCTTCACTCCGGGACTAGTGGGAGAGCAGATACGCAGTATTTT
TRBJ2-7,NA,few,TRBV20-1,CSAREGGDSYEQYF,TGCAGTGCTAGAGAGGGCGGGGACTCCTACGAGCAGTACTTC
TRBJ2-3,TRBD2,few,TRBV12-3/TRBV12-4,CASNPSGSTDTQYF,TGTGCCAGTAATCCTAGCGGGTCTACAGATACGCAGTATTTT
TRBJ2-1,TRBD2,NA,TRBV29-1,CSGQGLAEVGEQLF,TGCAGCGGGCAAGGACTAGCGGAAGTAGGTGAGCAGTTATTC
TRBJ2-7,NA,NA,TRBV10-3,CVISKSVQSVRRAYEQYF,TGTGTCATCAGTAAGTCGGTCCAGTCGGTCCGAAGAGCCTACGAGCAGTACTTC
TRBJ1-5,NA,once,TRBV6-1,CASNRDPNSNQLQHF,TGTGCCAGCAATCGGGACCCCAATAGCAATCAACTCCAACATTTT
TRBJ2-3,NA,once,TRBV12-5,CVSALDRTNTQYF,TGTGTTAGTGCCTTAGATAGGACAAATACGCAGTATTTT
TRBJ2-3,TRBD2,NA,TRBV6-5,CAGNPGLAETDTQYF,TGTGCCGGCAACCCAGGACTAGCGGAAACAGATACGCAGTATTTC
TRBJ2-7,TRBD1,NA,TRBV29-1,CSVDSGQGSYEQHF,TGCAGCGTTGATTCGGGACAGGGTTCATACGAACAGCACTTC
TRBJ2-1,TRBD2,NA,TRBV6-2/TRBV6-3,CASSWRLAGGVEQFF,TGTGCCAGCAGTTGGAGACTAGCGGGAGGAGTGGAGCAGTTCTTC
TRBJ2-5,TRBD2,NA,TRBV11-2,CASILGLSSGRDETQYF,TGTGCCAGCATCTTAGGGCTGTCTAGCGGGAGGGATGAAACCCAGTACTTC
TRBJ2-3,TRBD2,NA,TRBV28,CASRLGAGGEGYTHFF,TGTGCCAGCAGGCTAGGAGCGGGAGGGGAAGGGTATACGCATTTTTTT
TRBJ2-1,NA,NA,TRBV11-3,CSRSLGVSNNEQFF,TGTTCTAGGAGCTTAGGTGTCTCGAACAATGAGCAGTTCTTC
TRBJ2-5,NA,NA,TRBV12-3/TRBV12-4,CASNLIVGETQYF,TGTGCCAGCAATTTAATTGTGGGAGAGACCCAGTACTTC
TRBJ2-2,NA,NA,TRBV10-1,CASSEKNGELFF,TGTGCCAGCAGTGAGAAAAACGGAGAGCTGTTTTTT
TRBJ2-3,NA,NA,TRBV29-1,CSDKGQGSSDTQYF,TGCAGCGATAAGGGACAAGGGAGTTCAGATACGCAGTATTTT
TRBJ2-7,NA,NA,TRBV29-1,CSVAIGWVMPYERYF,TGCAGCGTTGCGATTGGATGGGTGATGCCCTACGAGCGGTACTTC
TRBJ2-7,NA,NA,TRBV6-6,CARSYSGRFGEQYF,TGTGCCAGAAGTTACTCCGGTAGGTTCGGCGAGCAGTACTTC
TRBJ2-1,TRBD2,NA,TRBV4-2,CASSQSTSEYNEQFF,TGTGCCAGCAGCCAATCGACTAGCGAGTACAATGAGCAATTCTTC
TRBJ2-7,TRBD2,NA,TRBV6-2/TRBV6-3,CTSSYLAGRNTYEQYF,TGTACCAGCAGTTACTTAGCGGGGAGGAACACCTACGAGCAGTATTTC
TRBJ1-1,NA,NA,TRBV6-5,CASTTQGGNTEVFF,TGTGCCAGCACTACACAGGGCGGAAACACTGAAGTTTTCTTT
TRBJ2-2,NA,many,TRBV5-6,CASSLPYDKNTGELFF,TGTGCCAGCAGCTTGCCCTATGACAAGAACACCGGGGAGCTGTTTTTT
TRBJ2-2,NA,NA,TRBV9,CASSVTTNTGELFF,TGTGCCAGCAGCGTTACGACCAACACAGGGGAGCTGTTTTTT
TRBJ2-7,NA,few,TRBV29-1,CSVEGPGESSYEQYF,TGCAGTGTTGAAGGTCCAGGAGAGAGCTCCTACGAGCAGTACTTC
TRBJ2-1,TRBD1,NA,TRBV4-2,CASSRRTGSGANQQFF,TGTGCCAGCAGCCGACGGACAGGGTCAGGTGCCAATCAGCAGTTCTTC
TRBJ2-3,NA,NA,TRBV5-1,CTSSLNGRASIDTRYF,TGCACCAGCAGCTTGAACGGCCGTGCTAGCATAGATACGCGGTATTTT
TRBJ1-2,NA,NA,TRBV29-1,CSVMSRREGYTF,TGCAGCGTCATGTCACGGAGGGAGGGCTACACGTTC
TRBJ2-4,NA,NA,TRBV6-1,CASSAETGFQRAKNIHYF,TGTGCCAGCAGTGCGGAGACAGGCTTTCAGAGGGCCAAAAACATTCATTACTTC
TRBJ2-7,TRBD1,NA,TRBV11-2,CASSLQWTGDNEQCF,TGTGCCAGCAGCTTACAATGGACAGGGGATAACGAGCAGTGCTTC
TRBJ1-2,NA,NA,TRBV11-2,CASSVWRGGGYTF,TGTGCCAGCAGCGTCTGGAGGGGTGGGGGCTACACCTTC
TRBJ2-7,TRBD2,NA,TRBV6-2/TRBV6-3,CASSYSTSVYEQYF,TGTGCCAGCAGTTATTCGACTAGCGTCTACGAGCAGTACTTC
TRBJ2-4,NA,many,TRBV5-6,CASSLEGLAKNIQYF,TGTGCCAGCAGCCTGGAGGGGCTAGCCAAAAACATTCAGTACTTC
TRBJ2-2,NA,NA,TRBV29-1,CSASQVTGTGELFF,TGCAGCGCGTCGCAGGTTACGGGCACCGGGGAGCTGTTTTTT
TRBJ2-5,NA,NA,TRBV13,CANSPRPGTPETQYF,TGTGCCAACAGCCCCCGGCCCGGGACTCCAGAAACCCAGTACTTC
TRBJ1-1,NA,NA,TRBV6-1,CANSRVWDTEAFF,TGTGCCAACAGCAGGGTCTGGGATACTGAAGCTTTCTTT
TRBJ2-3,NA,NA,TRBV6-1,CSSNDWADTQYF,TGTTCCAGCAATGATTGGGCAGATACGCAGTATTTT